This T cell receptor beta chain derives from a study of blood T cell repertoires in COVID-19. Per the study methods: Scientists estimated how many nucleated cells there were by amplifying reference gene primers. Data came from immunoSEQ multiplex PCR; TCRdb stores just in-frame clones and leaves some out. Clone size and V and J calls were adopted from that table, with D and trimming inferred from the DNA. The data contain 200,000 to 250,000 clones, roughly nine tenths of them singletons. Recruits, aged 18 to 89 years, lived in 24 US areas. The CDR3 has 11 residues. The J segment lost 9 bases and the V segment lost 5 bases, leaving 6 bases of the junction unmatched. Per the germline V gene, CDR1 is GTSNPN and CDR2 is SVGIG (reference sequence).

This clonotype was obtained from a woman aged 45-60 years in a cohort exposed to, infected with or recovered from COVID-19 (not recorded which). The V gene is TRBV30, the J gene TRBJ2-7; 8 positions agree with TRBD1. The specimen sequenced was PBMCs or T cells enriched from blood (not recorded which). CDR3 residues: CAWAPGGRQYF. The CDR3 nucleotides are TGTGCCTGGGCCCCAGGGGGCCGGCAGTACTTC. The variable domain in full, completed from reference TRBV30 and TRBJ2-7, reads SQTIHQWPATLVQPVGSPLSLECTVEGTSNPNLYWYRQAAGRGLQLLFYSVGIGQISSEVPQNLSASRPQDRQFILSSKKLLLSDSGFYLCAWAPGGRQYFGPGTRLTVT.